The entry below gives a single TCR beta chain sequence along with its context. In the authors' workflow: From reference gene primer amplification, estimates of nucleated cell counts were derived. Measured with immunoSEQ multiplex PCR; TCRdb has only the in-frame clones, and not every one. Clone size and the V and J calls come from that table; the DNA yielded D and trimming. The sample has 50,000 to 65,000 clones, around four fifths seen once. CDR1 and CDR2 (germline): GTSNPN, SVGIG (reference sequence). This CDR3 has 13 residues. This specimen belongs to a study of blood T cell repertoires in COVID-19. Overall study: Spain, Italy and the United States supplied samples that represented acute and convalescent COVID-19.

J is TRBJ1-3 and V is TRBV30; D is possibly TRBD1 (5 bases). The receptor's source is a human donor in a cohort sampled during active COVID-19. Sequencing was performed on peripheral blood. The CDR3 loop is CAGTGRGWYTIYF. Here the CDR3 DNA reads TGTGCTGGGACTGGGAGAGGTTGGTACACCATATATTTT.